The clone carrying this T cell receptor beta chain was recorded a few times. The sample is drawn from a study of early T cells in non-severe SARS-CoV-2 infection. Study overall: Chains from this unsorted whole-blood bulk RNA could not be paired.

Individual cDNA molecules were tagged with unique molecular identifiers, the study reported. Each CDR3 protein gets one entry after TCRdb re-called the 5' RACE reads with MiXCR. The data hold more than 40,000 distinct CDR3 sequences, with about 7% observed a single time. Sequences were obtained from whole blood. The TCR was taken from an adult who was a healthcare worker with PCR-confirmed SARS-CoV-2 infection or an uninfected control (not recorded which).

CDR3 sequence reads: CASSFAGAGPTDTQYF. CDR3 coding DNA: TGTGCCAGCAGCTTCGCAGGCGCGGGGCCCACAGATACGCAGTATTTT. V is TRBV7-2 and J is TRBJ2-3; tentative D call: TRBD2 (6 bases). The germline gives CDR1 SGHTA, CDR2 FQGNSA. V was clipped by 3 bases and J by 2 bases, with 15 bases between them. This CDR3 spans 16 amino acids.